Below are 17 T cell receptor beta chains sequenced from a single sample in a study of regulatory T cells in long-lasting Graves disease. Time point specified: persistent/refractory GD, antithyroid drugs over 5 years with positive TRAb. RNA isolated from PBMCs was used to make the TCR library. Construction of TCR beta libraries relied on iRepertoire HTBI primers and on Arm-PCR targeting CDR3 regions. TCRdb called the multiplex PCR reads again in MiXCR, with one record for every CDR3 protein. The sample holds approximately 380,000 distinct CDR3 sequences; 20% are singletons and the top ten take less than 25%. Sequenced material: peripheral blood mononuclear cells (PBMCs), taken when the disease was refractory, from a patient treated with antithyroid drugs. The receptors shown here come from a female donor with Graves disease.

The rearrangement joins TRBV3-1 to TRBJ2-7, with D perhaps matching TRBD2 (5 bases). V was pared by 1 base and J by 4 bases, with 14 bases between. CDR3 size: 15 residues. The V gene's germline CDR1 is LGHDT and CDR2 YNNKEL (reference sequence). The CDR3 spells CASSQVLGRRYEQYF. The CDR3 DNA is TGTGCCAGCAGCCAAGTTCTGGGGAGAAGGTACGAGCAGTACTTC.

In this sample, this clonotype turned up a few times. This chain uses TRBV27 with TRBJ1-1; 7 bases agree with TRBD1. This CDR3 region has 18 residues. V shed 3 bases, J shed 2 bases, and the junction held 15 bases outside the gene matches. Germline V gene lookup returns CDR1 MNHEY and CDR2 SMNVEV (reference sequence). The CDR3 DNA follows: TGTGCCAGCAGTTTGAGCCCGGCTCGACAGGGCATCAACACTGAAGCTTTCTTT. Amino acids: CASSLSPARQGINTEAFF.

This clonotype was detected ten times or more. The rearrangement joins TRBV6-1 to TRBJ2-2; the match to TRBD2 covers 13 bases. The CDR3 has 16 amino acids. V dropped 5 bases and J dropped 5; count of bases not matched to a gene: 5. Germline V gene data show CDR1 as MNHNS and CDR2 as SASEGT. This CDR3 reads CASSRTSGRLTGELFF. The CDR3 bases are TGTGCCAGCAGTAGGACTAGCGGGAGATTGACCGGGGAGCTGTTTTTT.

This clonotype was seen only a few times. The rearrangement joins TRBV30 to TRBJ1-2; D gene uncertain. This CDR3 has 12 amino acids. CDR1 GTSNPN and CDR2 SVGIG come from the germline V gene (reference sequence). The V and J ends lost 0 bases and 8 bases respectively, with 10 bases between them. CDR3 sequence: CAWSVPPEGYTF. As DNA, the CDR3 is TGTGCCTGGAGTGTACCCCCCGAGGGCTACACCTTC.

This clonotype was observed many times. This chain uses TRBV12-3 or TRBV12-4 with TRBJ1-5; unclear D gene. Trimming cost V 4 bases and J 6 bases, with 7 bases left between them. This CDR3 has 12 amino acids. CDR3 in amino acids: CASSSGVQPQHF. The CDR3 nucleotides read TGTGCCAGCAGTTCTGGGGTTCAGCCCCAGCATTTT.

This clonotype has a handful of counts. V and J are TRBV9 and TRBJ2-2; 9 bases are shared with TRBD2. The V and J ends lost 0 bases and 2 bases, in that order; junction bases with no gene match: 2. The CDR3 extends over 16 amino acids. The germline gives CDR1 SGDLS, CDR2 YYNGEE. This CDR3 is CASSVASGANTGELFF. The CDR3 region has the DNA TGTGCCAGCAGCGTAGCTAGCGGGGCAAACACCGGGGAGCTGTTTTTT.

This clonotype showed up just a few times. In this CDR3 the conserved last residue, phenylalanine or tryptophan, is missing, so a read error is likely. The rearrangement joins TRBV30 to TRBJ1-1; the D gene is possibly TRBD1 (5 bases). The ends were cut back, 4 bases at V and 3 bases at J, with 9 bases in the middle. This CDR3 has 12 residues. Germline CDR1 and CDR2: GTSNPN and SVGIG (reference sequence). The CDR3 spells CAWKQDYTEAFL. DNA of the CDR3: TGTGCCTGGAAACAGGACTACACTGAAGCTTTCCTT.

This chain joins TRBV9 and TRBJ2-2, with unresolved D. CDR1 is SGDLS, CDR2 YYNGEE, per germline. The germline V and J ends were trimmed by 0 bases and 3 bases, with 12 bases remaining between them. The CDR3 has 16 residues. CDR3 nucleotides: TGTGCCAGCAGCGTAGGGGGTTCCGTGCACACCGGGGAGCTGTTTTTT. Residues: CASSVGGSVHTGELFF.

The chain uses TRBV12-3 or TRBV12-4 and TRBJ2-7; D may be TRBD1 (5 bases). The CDR3 totals 13 residues. V was clipped by 6 bases and J by 3 bases, with 12 bases between them. CDR3 sequence reads: CASSHGRGYEQYF. In DNA, the CDR3 is TGTGCCAGCAGCCACGGAAGGGGCTACGAGCAGTACTTC.

This clonotype has ten or more counts. The chain links TRBV20-1 to TRBJ1-5; perhaps TRBD1 as D (6 bases). V lost 6 bases to trimming and J lost 7 bases, with 16 bases between them. CDR1 and CDR2 (germline): DFQATT, SNEGSKA (reference sequence). CDR3 length: 13 amino acids. The CDR3 region has the DNA TGCAGTGCCGGAACAGGGAGTAGGCAGCCCCAGCATTTT. As protein: CSAGTGSRQPQHF.

The genes are TRBV20-1 and TRBJ2-7; tentative D call: TRBD2 (5 bases). This CDR3 is built from 15 residues. V was clipped by 4 bases and J by 1 base, with 17 bases between them. Per the germline V gene, CDR1 is DFQATT and CDR2 is SNEGSKA (reference sequence). CDR3 in amino acids: CSAIPPGIGSYEQYF. The CDR3 coding sequence is TGCAGTGCTATTCCCCCGGGGATCGGATCCTACGAGCAGTACTTC.

The chain couples TRBV6-2 or TRBV6-3 to TRBJ2-7; TRBD2 aligns across 7 bases. The CDR3 extends over 14 amino acids. After removal of 2 bases from V and 4 bases from J, the junction contained 5 bases not matched to a gene. Germline V gene data show CDR1 as MNHEY and CDR2 as SVGEGT. The CDR3 DNA is TGTGCCAGCAGTTACGAGGGAGGGAAATACGAGCAGTACTTC. Its translation: CASSYEGGKYEQYF.

The genes are TRBV14 and TRBJ1-4, with D possibly matching TRBD1 (5 bases). The length of the CDR3 is 16 residues. Trimming left V 1 base short and J 7 bases short, with 16 bases between. Germline-derived CDR1 and CDR2 are SGHDN and FVKESK. The CDR3 loop is CASSQGFQGSAEKLFF. The CDR3 DNA is TGTGCCAGCAGCCAAGGTTTTCAGGGATCGGCTGAAAAACTGTTTTTT.

The rearrangement uses TRBV4-3 and TRBJ2-5, with D maybe TRBD2 (6 bases). The V and J ends lost 1 base and 5 bases respectively, with 17 bases between them. This CDR3 region has 16 residues. CDR1 is LGHNA and CDR2 is YSLEER in the germline V gene. CDR3 amino acids: CASSQGQTGVAETQYF. CDR3 in DNA: TGCGCCAGCAGCCAAGGTCAGACGGGAGTAGCTGAGACCCAGTACTTC.

This clonotype was picked up many times. The chain links TRBV5-1 to TRBJ1-2; 9 nucleotides agree with TRBD1. V shed 4 bases and J 7 bases; nucleotides not matched to a gene: 5. The CDR3 loop spans 13 amino acids. CDR1 is SGHRS and CDR2 is YFSETQ in the germline V gene. CDR3 in DNA: TGCGCCAGCAGCGGGGGACAGGGTCGTGGCTACACCTTC. This gives the protein CASSGGQGRGYTF.

This clonotype has at least ten counts. The V call is TRBV29-1, the J call TRBJ2-7; D remains unclear. The CDR3 runs to 12 residues. CDR1 is SQVTM, CDR2 ANQGSEA, per germline. Trimming pared 3 bases from V and 7 bases from J, leaving 13 bases between. CDR3: CSVELPAREQYF. As DNA, the CDR3 is TGCAGCGTTGAGCTGCCCGCGCGGGAGCAGTACTTC.

This clonotype was seen a handful of times. The chain employs TRBV11-2 and TRBJ2-5; D unresolved. Germline-derived CDR1 and CDR2 are SGHAT and FQNNGV. CDR3 length: 11 residues. Trimming removed 5 bases from V and 5 bases from J, with 6 bases in between. The CDR3 bases are TGTGCCAGCAGCGACTGGGAGACCCAGTACTTC. Translation: CASSDWETQYF.